This passage covers 2 T cell receptor beta chains from one sample sequenced in a study of T cells in Graves' hyperthyroidism and ophthalmopathy. Using RNA transcripts as the source, TCR beta CDR3 regions were amplified. HTBI primers were used for first-round RT-PCR of the TCR CDR3. TCRdb fed the multiplex PCR reads into MiXCR, producing one record per CDR3 protein. The data show around 600,000 distinct CDR3 sequences, roughly 15% seen once. Sequencing was performed on blood. These TCRs come from a woman aged 40 to 50 with Graves' ophthalmopathy.

This clonotype turned up a few times. The junction departs from the called germline gene at one end, perhaps through a read error. The CDR3 nucleotides are TGTGCCAGCAGCGTAGAGGTAAACAGTGAAGCTTTCTTT. This gives the protein CASSVEVNSEAFF. The rearrangement uses TRBV9 and TRBJ1-1; D gene uncertain. The V gene's germline CDR1 is SGDLS and CDR2 YYNGEE. The CDR3 runs 13 residues.

On this clonotype itself: A junction boundary mismatches the germline segment, possibly from a read error. The V and J genes are TRBV6-1 and TRBJ1-6; no clear D. The CDR3 length is 14 residues. Looked up from germline, CDR1 is MNHNS and CDR2 is SASEGT. This CDR3 is CASREGGVGSPLHF. Written as DNA, the CDR3 is TGTGCCAGCAGAGAAGGCGGTGTGGGTTCACCCCTCCACTTT.